The sequence of this TCR beta chain was determined in a study of high-grade serous ovarian cancer treatment subgroups. Whole-study context: Mean per sample: about 14,000 reads, thousands of unique TCR beta rearrangements.

Broader study findings: Without spatial data, bulk sequencing limits insight into HGSC tumor diversity. Repertoire similarity ranged roughly 0.11 to 0.85 between tumors of one patient.

Here immunoSEQ multiplex PCR was the method, and the copy in TCRdb shows in-frame clones only, minus some. The sample holds 13,000 or so clones, just over 85% seen once. The CDR3 has 15 residues. CDR1 and CDR2 (germline): SQVTM, ANQGSEA. With 4 bases clipped from V and 4 bases from J, the junction kept 7 bases outside the gene matches. The tumor samples were collected prior to definitive surgery or chemotherapy. Concerning this clone itself: Its antigen is still unknown.

The sequencing sample was made of tumor tissue. This TCR came from a human donor with high-grade serous ovarian cancer. The J gene is TRBJ2-5, the V gene TRBV29-1; TRBD1 matches 12 bases. The CDR3 loop is CSVGRDRGPGETQYF. The CDR3 DNA sequence: TGCAGCGTTGGCCGGGACAGGGGGCCGGGAGAGACCCAGTACTTC.